These T cell receptor beta chains were read from a single sample in a study of kidney transplant recipient with SARS-CoV-2 infection. TCRdb re-called the reads with MiXCR, one entry per CDR3 protein. The table shows fewer than 250,000 distinct CDR3 sequences, with 25% to 30% occurring only once. The source was a blood sample, collected at baseline and on roughly day 110 from a kidney transplant recipient. The receptors shown here come from a male patient aged 30 to 39 who had COVID-19 and was a kidney transplant recipient. Some T cells may have come from the graft donor. The CDR3 runs from the conserved cysteine through the conserved F or W. A D gene is named only where the DNA matches it firmly. A clone size is listed for some rows: how often the clone was seen (once, few, many), or a class if it is expanded.

TRBJ2-2 | TRBV12-3/TRBV12-4 | many | - | TGTGCCAGCAGTTTAAACAGGCGTGGGACCGGGGAGCTGTTTTTT | CASSLNRRGTGELFF
TRBJ1-1 | TRBV5-4 | many | - | TGTGCCAGCAGCCCCCGGGGAGGGATGAACACTGAAGCTTTCTTT | CASSPRGGMNTEAFF
TRBJ1-5 | TRBV18 | many | - | TGTGCCAGCTCACCAATCCGGGGGCAGGGGCAGCCCCAGCATTTT | CASSPIRGQGQPQHF
TRBJ1-2 | TRBV2 | many | TRBD1 | TGTGCCAGCAGTCCAGGGGTGGAGGGGGCCTATGGCTACACCTTC | CASSPGVEGAYGYTF
TRBJ2-5 | TRBV5-5 | many | - | TGTGCCAGCAGGTTGGAAGAGACCCAGTACTTC | CASRLEETQYF
TRBJ2-3 | TRBV27 | many | - | TGTGCCAGCAGACGGGAAGATACGCAGTATTTT | CASRREDTQYF
TRBJ2-2 | TRBV2 | many | TRBD1 | TGTGCCAGCAGTACAGGGGGCGGTCGAACCGGGGAGCTGTTTTTT | CASSTGGGRTGELFF
TRBJ1-4 | TRBV2 | - | - | TGTGCCAGCAGGGGGCCAAGAGGTCTTCCAACTAATGAAAAACTGTTTTTT | CASRGPRGLPTNEKLFF
TRBJ1-4 | TRBV28 | many | - | TGTGCCAGCAGGGGGGCCCGGGAAGAAAAACTGTTTTTT | CASRGAREEKLFF
TRBJ2-5 | TRBV20-1 | few | TRBD2 | TGCAGTGCTTCCCCAGCCTCTCTAGCGGGCCAAGAGACCCAGTACTTC | CSASPASLAGQETQYF
TRBJ2-3 | TRBV3-1 | - | - | TGTGCCAGCAGCTACGGTGCTCCCATTTGTCACGCAAATACGCAGTATTTT | CASSYGAPICHANTQYF
TRBJ2-7 | TRBV28 | many | - | TGTGCCAGCAGTTTGGTATCCTACGAGCAGTACTTC | CASSLVSYEQYF
TRBJ1-1 | TRBV28 | many | - | TGTGCCAGCAGTTTACAGCAGGGTCCTATCACTGAAGCTTTCTTT | CASSLQQGPITEAFF
TRBJ1-5 | TRBV20-1 | many | - | TGCAGTGCTAGTTTGGGGGTACAAATCGGCAATCAGCCCCAGCATTTT | CSASLGVQIGNQPQHF
TRBJ2-7 | TRBV25-1 | many | - | TGTGCCAGCAGCCAGGTGGGCAGATTGGGATACGAGCAGTACTTC | CASSQVGRLGYEQYF
TRBJ2-7 | TRBV6-8 | many | TRBD1 | TGTGCCAGCAACAGGGGTGCCTACGAGCAGTACTTC | CASNRGAYEQYF
TRBJ1-2 | TRBV25-1 | many | - | TGTGCCAGCAGTAGGCAAATAGAACTGGGAAAGACCTATGGCTACACCTTC | CASSRQIELGKTYGYTF
TRBJ1-6 | TRBV27 | many | TRBD1 | TGTGCCAGCAGTTTTTCGACAGGGAACAATTCACCCCTCCACTTT | CASSFSTGNNSPLHF
TRBJ2-6 | TRBV8-2 | - | - | TGTGGCAGGTGGTCCGGGATAACACAAAGTCGGGCCAACGTCCTGACTTTC | CGRWSGITQSRANVLTF
TRBJ1-6 | TRBV5-1 | many | - | TGCGCCAGCAGCTTCCGTTCAGTTGGTTACAATTCACCCCTCCACTTT | CASSFRSVGYNSPLHF
TRBJ1-2 | TRBV8-2 | many | - | TGTGGCAGTACCGTAAATGATAGCCGAAAGACCTATGGCTACACCTTC | CGSTVNDSRKTYGYTF
TRBJ1-2 | TRBV10-2 | many | - | TGCGCCAGCAGTCTGCCGCACACTTCTAGAAAGACCTATGGCTACACCTTC | CASSLPHTSRKTYGYTF
TRBJ1-2 | TRBV5-4 | - | - | TGTGCCAGCACATCGGACGTACCAGGAAAGACCTATGGCTACGCCTTC | CASTSDVPGKTYGYAF
TRBJ2-3 | TRBV5-6 | many | TRBD2 | TGTGCCAGCAGACCGGGACTAGCGGGATTCACAGATACGCAGTATTTT | CASRPGLAGFTDTQYF
TRBJ2-1 | TRBV6-4 | few | - | TGTGCCAGCAGTGAAATGGTAAGCTCCTACAATGAGCAGTTCTTC | CASSEMVSSYNEQFF
TRBJ1-1 | TRBV6-1 | many | - | TGTGCCAGCAGTGAATGGTCGTCGAACACTGAAGCTTTCTTT | CASSEWSSNTEAFF
TRBJ1-2 | TRBV5-1 | many | - | TGCGCCAGCGGAATCACATCGGTTCGAAAGACCTATGGCTACACCTTC | CASGITSVRKTYGYTF
TRBJ2-6 | TRBV4-2 | many | - | TGTGCCAGCAGCCAAGGGGGGGAATCTGGGGCCAACGTCCTGACTTTC | CASSQGGESGANVLTF
TRBJ2-3 | TRBV21-1 | - | - | TGTGCCAGCAGTATCCAAATAGCTACAGTCATGCAAGATACGCAGTATTTT | CASSIQIATVMQDTQYF
TRBJ2-4 | TRBV19 | many | TRBD1 | TGTGCCAGTAGTCTCCAGGGGGATAGAGCCAAAAACATTCAGTACTTC | CASSLQGDRAKNIQYF